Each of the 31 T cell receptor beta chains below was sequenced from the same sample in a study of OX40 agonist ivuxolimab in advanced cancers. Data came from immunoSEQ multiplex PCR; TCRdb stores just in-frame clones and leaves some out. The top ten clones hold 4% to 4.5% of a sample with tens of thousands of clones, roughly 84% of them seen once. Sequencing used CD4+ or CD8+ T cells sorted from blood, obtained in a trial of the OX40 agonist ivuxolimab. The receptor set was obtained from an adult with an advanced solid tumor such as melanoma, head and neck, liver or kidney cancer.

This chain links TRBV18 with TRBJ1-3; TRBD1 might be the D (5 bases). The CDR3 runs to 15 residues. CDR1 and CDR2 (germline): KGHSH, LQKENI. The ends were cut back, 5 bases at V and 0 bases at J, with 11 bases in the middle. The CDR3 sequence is CASSADRSSGNTIYF. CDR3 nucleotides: TGTGCCAGCTCAGCCGACAGAAGCTCTGGAAACACCATATATTTT.

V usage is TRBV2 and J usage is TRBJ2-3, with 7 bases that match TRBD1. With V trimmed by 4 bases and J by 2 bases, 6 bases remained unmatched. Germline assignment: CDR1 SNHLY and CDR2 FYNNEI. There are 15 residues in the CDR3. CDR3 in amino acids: CASSAEGAFTDTQYF. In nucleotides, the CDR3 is TGTGCCAGCAGTGCAGAGGGGGCCTTCACAGATACGCAGTATTTT. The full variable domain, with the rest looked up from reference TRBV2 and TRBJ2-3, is EPEVTQTPSHQVTQMGQEVILRCVPISNHLYFYWYRQILGQKVEFLVSFYNNEISEKSEIFDDQFSVERPDGSNFTLKIRSTKLEDSAMYFCASSAEGAFTDTQYFGPGTRLTVL.

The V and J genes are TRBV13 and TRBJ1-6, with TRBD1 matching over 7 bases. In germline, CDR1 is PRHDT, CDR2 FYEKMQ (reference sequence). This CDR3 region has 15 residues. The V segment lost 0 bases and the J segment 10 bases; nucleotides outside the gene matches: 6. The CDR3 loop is CASSLGDRFESPLHF. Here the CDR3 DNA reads TGTGCCAGCAGCTTAGGGGACAGGTTTGAATCACCCCTCCACTTT.

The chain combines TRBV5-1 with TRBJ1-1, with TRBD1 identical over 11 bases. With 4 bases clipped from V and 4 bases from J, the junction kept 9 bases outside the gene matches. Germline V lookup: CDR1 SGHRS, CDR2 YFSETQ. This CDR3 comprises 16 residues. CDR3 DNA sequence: TGCGCCAGCAGCCCAGGGGACAGGGGGTTGGGCACTGAAGCTTTCTTT. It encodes CASSPGDRGLGTEAFF. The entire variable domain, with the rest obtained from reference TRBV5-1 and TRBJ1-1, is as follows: KAGVTQTPRYLIKTRGQQVTLSCSPISGHRSVSWYQQTPGQGLQFLFEYFSETQRNKGNFPGRFSGRQFSNSRSEMNVSTLELGDSALYLCASSPGDRGLGTEAFFGQGTRLTVV.

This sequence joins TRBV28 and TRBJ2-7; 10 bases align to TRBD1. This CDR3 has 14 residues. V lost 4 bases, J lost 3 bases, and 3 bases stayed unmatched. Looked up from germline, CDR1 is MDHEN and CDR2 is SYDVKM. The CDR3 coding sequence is TGTGCCAGCAGTTCGGGACAGGGGCTCTACGAGCAGTACTTC. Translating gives CASSSGQGLYEQYF. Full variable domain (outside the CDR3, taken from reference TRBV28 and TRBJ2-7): DVKVTQSSRYLVKRTGEKVFLECVQDMDHENMFWYRQDPGLGLRLIYFSYDVKMKEKGDIPEGYSVSREKKERFSLILESASTNQTSMYLCASSSGQGLYEQYFGPGTRLTVT.

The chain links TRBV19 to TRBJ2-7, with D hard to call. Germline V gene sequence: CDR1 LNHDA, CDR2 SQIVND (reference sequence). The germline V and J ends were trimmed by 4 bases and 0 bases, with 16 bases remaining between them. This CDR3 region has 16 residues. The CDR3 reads CASSTISTKSSYEQYF. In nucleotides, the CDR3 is TGTGCCAGTAGTACAATCTCGACGAAGAGCTCCTACGAGCAGTACTTC.

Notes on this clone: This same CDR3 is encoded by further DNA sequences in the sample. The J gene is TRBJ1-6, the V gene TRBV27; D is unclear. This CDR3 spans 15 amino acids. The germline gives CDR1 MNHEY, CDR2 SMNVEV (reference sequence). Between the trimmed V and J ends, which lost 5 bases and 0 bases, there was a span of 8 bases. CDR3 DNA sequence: TGTGCCAGCAGTCCTCAGAGCTCCTATAATTCACCCCTCCACTTT. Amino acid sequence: CASSPQSSYNSPLHF.

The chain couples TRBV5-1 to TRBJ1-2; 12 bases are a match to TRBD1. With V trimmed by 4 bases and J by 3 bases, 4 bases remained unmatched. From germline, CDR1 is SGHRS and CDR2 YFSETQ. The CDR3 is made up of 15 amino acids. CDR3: CASSAGTGGDYGYTF. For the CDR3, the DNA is TGCGCCAGCAGCGCCGGGACAGGGGGCGACTATGGCTACACCTTC.

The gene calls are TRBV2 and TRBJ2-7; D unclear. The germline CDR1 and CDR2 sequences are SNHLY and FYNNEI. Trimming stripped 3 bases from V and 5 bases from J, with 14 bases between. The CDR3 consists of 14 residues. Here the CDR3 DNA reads TGTGCCAGCAGTGACCAAAATCTGGTCCACGAGCAGTACTTC. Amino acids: CASSDQNLVHEQYF.

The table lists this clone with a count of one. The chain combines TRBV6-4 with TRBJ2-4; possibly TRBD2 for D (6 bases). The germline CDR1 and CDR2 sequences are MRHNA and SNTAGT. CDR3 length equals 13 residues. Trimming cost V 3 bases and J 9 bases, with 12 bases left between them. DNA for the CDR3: TGTGCCAGCAGTGAGGGGGTCGGGGGCATTCAGTACTTC. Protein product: CASSEGVGGIQYF.

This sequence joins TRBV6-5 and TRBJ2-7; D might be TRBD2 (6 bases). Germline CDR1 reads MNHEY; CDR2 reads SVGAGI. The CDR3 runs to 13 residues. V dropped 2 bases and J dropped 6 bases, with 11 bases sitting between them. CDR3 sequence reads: CASSYGPSVEQYF. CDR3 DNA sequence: TGTGCCAGCAGTTACGGCCCTAGCGTCGAGCAGTACTTC.

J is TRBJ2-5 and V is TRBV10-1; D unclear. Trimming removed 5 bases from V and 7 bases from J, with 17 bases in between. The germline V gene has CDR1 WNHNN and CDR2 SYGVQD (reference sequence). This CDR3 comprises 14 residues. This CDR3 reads CASSLCATSATQYF. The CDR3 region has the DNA TGCGCCAGCAGTCTTTGCGCGACGTCAGCGACCCAGTACTTC.

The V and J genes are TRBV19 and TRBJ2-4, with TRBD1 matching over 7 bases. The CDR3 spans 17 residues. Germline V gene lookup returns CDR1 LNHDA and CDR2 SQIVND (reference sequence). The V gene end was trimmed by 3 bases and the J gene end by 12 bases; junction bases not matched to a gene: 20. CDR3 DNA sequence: TGTGCCAGTAGTATGGTGGGCAAACCTATCGTAGGACAGGCTCAGTACTTC. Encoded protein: CASSMVGKPIVGQAQYF.

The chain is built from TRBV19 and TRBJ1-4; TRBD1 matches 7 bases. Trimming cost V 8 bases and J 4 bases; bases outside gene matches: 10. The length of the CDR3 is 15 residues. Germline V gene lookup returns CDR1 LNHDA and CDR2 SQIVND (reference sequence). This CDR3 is CASLKGAALNEKLFF. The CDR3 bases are TGTGCCAGTCTTAAGGGGGCCGCGCTTAATGAAAAACTGTTTTTT.

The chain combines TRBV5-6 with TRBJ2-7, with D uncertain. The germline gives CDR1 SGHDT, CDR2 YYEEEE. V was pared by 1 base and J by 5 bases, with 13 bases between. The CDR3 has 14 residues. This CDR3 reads CASSLNGVWDEQYF. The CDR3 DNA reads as TGTGCCAGCAGCTTGAATGGGGTGTGGGACGAGCAGTACTTC.

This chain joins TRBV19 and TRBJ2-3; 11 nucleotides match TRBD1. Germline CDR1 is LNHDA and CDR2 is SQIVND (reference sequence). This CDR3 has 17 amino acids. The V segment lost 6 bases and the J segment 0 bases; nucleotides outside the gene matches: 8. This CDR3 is CASSGQGAQTSTDTQYF. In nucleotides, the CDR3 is TGTGCCAGTAGCGGACAGGGGGCGCAAACCAGCACAGATACGCAGTATTTT.

The CDR3 reads CASSQRRAGNTEAFF. The CDR3 DNA follows: TGTGCCAGCAGCCAACGTCGGGCAGGGAACACTGAAGCTTTCTTT. This rearrangement joins TRBV7-2 to TRBJ1-1; unclear D gene. The CDR3 is 15 residues long. Germline CDR1 and CDR2: SGHTA and FQGNSA. V lost 5 bases and J lost 1, with 14 bases in between.

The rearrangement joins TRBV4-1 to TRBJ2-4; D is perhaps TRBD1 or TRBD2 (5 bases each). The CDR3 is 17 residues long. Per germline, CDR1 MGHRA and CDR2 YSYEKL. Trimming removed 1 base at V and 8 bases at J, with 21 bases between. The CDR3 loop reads CASSQVDGTSSADIQYF. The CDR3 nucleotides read TGCGCCAGCAGCCAAGTTGACGGGACCTCCTCAGCGGACATTCAGTACTTC.

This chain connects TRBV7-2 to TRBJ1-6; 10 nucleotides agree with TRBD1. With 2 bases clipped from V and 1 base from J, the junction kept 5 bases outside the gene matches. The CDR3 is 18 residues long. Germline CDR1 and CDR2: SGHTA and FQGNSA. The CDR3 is CASSLRTGGSSYNSPLHF. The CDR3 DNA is TGTGCCAGCAGCTTACGGACAGGGGGGAGTTCCTATAATTCACCCCTCCACTTT.

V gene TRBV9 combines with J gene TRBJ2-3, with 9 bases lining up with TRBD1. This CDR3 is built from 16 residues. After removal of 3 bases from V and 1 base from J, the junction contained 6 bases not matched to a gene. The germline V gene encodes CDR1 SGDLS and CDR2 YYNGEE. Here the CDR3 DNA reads TGTGCCAGCAGCGCTGGACAGGGGATGGGCACAGATACGCAGTATTTT. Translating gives CASSAGQGMGTDTQYF.

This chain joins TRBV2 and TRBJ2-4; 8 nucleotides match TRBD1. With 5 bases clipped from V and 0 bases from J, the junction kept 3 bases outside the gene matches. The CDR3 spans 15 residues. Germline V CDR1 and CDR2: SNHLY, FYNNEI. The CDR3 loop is CASSRGQVAKNIQYF. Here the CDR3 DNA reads TGTGCCAGCAGTCGGGGACAGGTAGCCAAAAACATTCAGTACTTC.

DNA for the CDR3: TGTGCCAGCAGCCAGATCTCAGGGCGGGATGGCTACACCTTC. This codes for CASSQISGRDGYTF. J is TRBJ1-2 and V is TRBV7-2; TRBD1 is a possible D gene (5 bases). Trimming cost V 5 bases and J 6 bases, with 16 bases left between them. The CDR3 consists of 14 residues. CDR1 and CDR2 from the germline V gene are SGHTA and FQGNSA.

CDR3 sequence (DNA): TGCGCCAGCAGCTTGGGCGTGTTCGGTATGGTCAACTACGAGCAGTACTTC. It is translated as CASSLGVFGMVNYEQYF. The V gene is TRBV5-1, the J gene TRBJ2-7; D is ambiguous. From germline, CDR1 is SGHRS and CDR2 YFSETQ. This CDR3 comprises 17 residues. Trimming shortened V by 0 bases and J by 3 bases, and 19 bases separated the two germline ends.

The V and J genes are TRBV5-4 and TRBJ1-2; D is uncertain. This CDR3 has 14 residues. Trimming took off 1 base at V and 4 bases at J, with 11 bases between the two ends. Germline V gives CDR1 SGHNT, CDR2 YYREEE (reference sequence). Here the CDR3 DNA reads TGTGCCAGCAGCTTGTATGGTCAGTCCTATGGCTACACCTTC. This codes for CASSLYGQSYGYTF.

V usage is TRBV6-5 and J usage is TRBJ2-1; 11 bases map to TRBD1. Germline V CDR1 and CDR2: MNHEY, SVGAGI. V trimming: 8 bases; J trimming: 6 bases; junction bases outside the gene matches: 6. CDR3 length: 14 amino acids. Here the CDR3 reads CASCGQGAGNEQFF. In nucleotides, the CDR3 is TGTGCCAGCTGTGGACAGGGGGCAGGCAATGAGCAGTTCTTC.

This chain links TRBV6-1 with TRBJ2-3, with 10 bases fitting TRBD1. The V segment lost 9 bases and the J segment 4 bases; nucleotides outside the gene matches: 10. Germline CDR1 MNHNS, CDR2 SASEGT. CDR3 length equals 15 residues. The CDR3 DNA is TGTGCCAGTAGACCGGGACAGGGGTTCCCAGATACGCAGTATTTT. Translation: CASRPGQGFPDTQYF.

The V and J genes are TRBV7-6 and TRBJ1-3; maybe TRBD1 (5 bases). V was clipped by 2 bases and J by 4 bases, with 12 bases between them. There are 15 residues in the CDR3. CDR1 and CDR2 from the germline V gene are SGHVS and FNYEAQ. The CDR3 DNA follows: TGTGCCAGCAGCTTATCCGCGGGGCACGGAAACACCATATATTTT. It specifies CASSLSAGHGNTIYF.

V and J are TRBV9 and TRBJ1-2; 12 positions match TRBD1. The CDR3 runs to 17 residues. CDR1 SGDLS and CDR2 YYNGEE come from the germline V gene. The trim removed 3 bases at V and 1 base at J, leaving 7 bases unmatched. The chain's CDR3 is CASSDGTGGSVNYGYTF. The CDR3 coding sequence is TGTGCCAGCAGCGACGGGACAGGGGGCTCGGTTAACTATGGCTACACCTTC.

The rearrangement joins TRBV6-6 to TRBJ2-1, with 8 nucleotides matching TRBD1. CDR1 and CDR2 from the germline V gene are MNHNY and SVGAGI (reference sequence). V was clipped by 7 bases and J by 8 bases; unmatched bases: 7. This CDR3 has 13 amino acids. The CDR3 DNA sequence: TGTGCCAGCAACAGGGGGGTTCAAGATGAGCAGTTCTTC. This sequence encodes CASNRGVQDEQFF.

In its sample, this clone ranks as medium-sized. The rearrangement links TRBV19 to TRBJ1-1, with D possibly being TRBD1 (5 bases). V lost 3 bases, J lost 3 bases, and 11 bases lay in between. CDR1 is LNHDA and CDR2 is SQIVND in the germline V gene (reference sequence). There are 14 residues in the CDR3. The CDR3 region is CASSIARGHTEAFF. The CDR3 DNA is TGTGCCAGTAGTATTGCTCGGGGCCACACTGAAGCTTTCTTT. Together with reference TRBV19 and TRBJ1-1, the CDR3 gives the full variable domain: DGGITQSPKYLFRKEGQNVTLSCEQNLNHDAMYWYRQDPGQGLRLIYYSQIVNDFQKGDIAEGYSVSREKKESFPLTVTSAQKNPTAFYLCASSIARGHTEAFFGQGTRLTVV.

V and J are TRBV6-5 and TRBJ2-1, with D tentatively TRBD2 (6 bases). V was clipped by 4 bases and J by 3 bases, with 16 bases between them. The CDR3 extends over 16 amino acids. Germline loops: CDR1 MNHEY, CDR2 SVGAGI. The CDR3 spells CASSSNGGRDYNEQFF. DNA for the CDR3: TGTGCCAGCAGTTCGAACGGGGGTAGGGACTACAATGAGCAGTTCTTC.